The sequence of this TCR beta chain was determined in a study of shared clonotypes between healthy human individuals. Sequencing used immunoSEQ multiplex PCR; TCRdb keeps in-frame clones, though not all of them. The data show 1 million to 1.2 million clones, with roughly 77% seen just once and over 0.8% held by the top ten. The germline V and J ends were trimmed by 3 bases and 11 bases, with 16 bases remaining between them. This CDR3 region has 13 residues. Germline CDR1 is SEHNR and CDR2 is FQNEAQ (reference sequence). This TCR was sampled from a man between 18 and 35 years old in good health. Some clones in this sample may be carry-over from other donors' samples. Material: memory CD4+ T cells from PBMCs. As to subset: CD45RA-negative fraction. The J gene is TRBJ1-1, the V gene TRBV7-9; D unresolved. DNA of the CDR3: TGTGCCAGCAGCTTCGGGGTCGGGTTAGGGGCTTTCTTT. Translating it yields CASSFGVGLGAFF.